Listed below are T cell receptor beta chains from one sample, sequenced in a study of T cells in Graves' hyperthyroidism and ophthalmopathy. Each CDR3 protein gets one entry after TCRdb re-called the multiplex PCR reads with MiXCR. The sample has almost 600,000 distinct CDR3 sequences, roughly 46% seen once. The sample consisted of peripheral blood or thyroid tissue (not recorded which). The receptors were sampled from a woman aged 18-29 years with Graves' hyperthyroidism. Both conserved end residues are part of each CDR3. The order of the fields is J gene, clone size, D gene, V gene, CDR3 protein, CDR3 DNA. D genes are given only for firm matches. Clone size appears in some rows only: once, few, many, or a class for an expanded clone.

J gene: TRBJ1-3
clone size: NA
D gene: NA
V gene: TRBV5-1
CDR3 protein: CASSVGSYSGNTIYF
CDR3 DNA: TGCGCCAGCAGTGTCGGTTCCTACTCTGGAAACACCATATATTTT

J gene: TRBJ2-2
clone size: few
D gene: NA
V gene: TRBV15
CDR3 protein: CATRRVKGRTGELFF
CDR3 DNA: TGTGCCACCAGGAGGGTGAAGGGGCGGACCGGGGAGCTGTTTTTT

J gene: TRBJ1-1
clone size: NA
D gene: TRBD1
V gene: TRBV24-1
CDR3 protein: CAPSDTGDTEGFF
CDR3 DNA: TGTGCCCCCAGTGACACAGGGGACACTGAAGGTTTCTTT

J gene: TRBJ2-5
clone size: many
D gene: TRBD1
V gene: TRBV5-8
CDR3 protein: CASSSGQGAETQYF
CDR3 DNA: TGTGCCAGCAGCTCGGGACAGGGGGCAGAGACCCAGTACTTC

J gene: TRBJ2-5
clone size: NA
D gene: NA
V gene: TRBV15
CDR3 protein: CATGQKNTGETQYF
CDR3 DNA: TGTGCCACCGGACAGAAGAACACCGGGGAGACCCAGTACTTC

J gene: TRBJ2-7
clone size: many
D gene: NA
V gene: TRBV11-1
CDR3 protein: CASSLSPILSVLEQYF
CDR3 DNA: TGTGCCAGCAGCTTAAGTCCCATCCTTTCGGTCCTCGAGCAGTACTTC

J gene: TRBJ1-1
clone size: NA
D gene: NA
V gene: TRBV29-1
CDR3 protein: CSAYATDSGAFF
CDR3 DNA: TGCAGCGCTTACGCTACAGATTCAGGGGCTTTCTTT

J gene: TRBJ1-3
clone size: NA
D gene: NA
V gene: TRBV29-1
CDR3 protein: CSVPGHFANTIYF
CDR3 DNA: TGCAGCGTCCCCGGACATTTCGCGAACACCATATATTTT

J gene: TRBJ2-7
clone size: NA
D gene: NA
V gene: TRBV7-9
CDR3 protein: CASSLGRSSYNEQYF
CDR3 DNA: TGTGCCAGCAGCTTAGGCCGGAGCTCCTACAATGAGCAGTACTTC

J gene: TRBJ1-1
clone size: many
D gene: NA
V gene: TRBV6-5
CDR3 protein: CASSYKVRTEAFF
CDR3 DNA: TGTGCCAGCAGTTATAAGGTCCGTACTGAAGCTTTCTTT

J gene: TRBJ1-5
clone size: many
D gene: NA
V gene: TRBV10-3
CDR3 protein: CAISESNQPQHF
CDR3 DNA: TGTGCCATCAGTGAGAGCAATCAGCCCCAGCATTTT

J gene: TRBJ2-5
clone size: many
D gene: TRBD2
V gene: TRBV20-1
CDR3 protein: CSARSLLAGGETQYF
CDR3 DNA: TGCAGTGCTAGAAGTTTACTAGCGGGAGGTGAGACCCAGTACTTC

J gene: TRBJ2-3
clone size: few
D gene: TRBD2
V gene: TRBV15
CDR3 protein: CATSNLAGETTDTQYF
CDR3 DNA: TGTGCCACCAGCAATTTAGCGGGAGAAACCACAGATACGCAGTATTTT

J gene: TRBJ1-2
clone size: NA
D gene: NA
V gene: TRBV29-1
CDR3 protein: CSVEGSWLAGNTF
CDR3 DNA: TGCAGCGTTGAGGGATCGTGGCTAGCGGGCAACACCTTC

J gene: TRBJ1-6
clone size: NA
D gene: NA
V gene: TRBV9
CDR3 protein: CASSVRPGPLHF
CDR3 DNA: TGTGCCAGCAGCGTACGTCCGGGACCTCTCCACTTT

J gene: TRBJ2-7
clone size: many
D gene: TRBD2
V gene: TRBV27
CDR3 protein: CASSAASGLTYEQYF
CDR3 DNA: TGTGCCAGCAGTGCCGCTAGCGGGCTAACCTACGAGCAGTACTTC

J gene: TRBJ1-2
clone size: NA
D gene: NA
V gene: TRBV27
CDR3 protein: CASSLSRAGANYGYTF
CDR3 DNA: TGTGCCAGCAGTTTATCGAGGGCAGGGGCTAACTATGGCTACACCTTC

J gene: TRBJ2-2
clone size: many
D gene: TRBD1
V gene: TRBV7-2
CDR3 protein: CASIRTGGNTGELFF
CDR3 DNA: TGTGCCAGCATCCGGACAGGGGGGAACACCGGGGAGCTGTTTTTT

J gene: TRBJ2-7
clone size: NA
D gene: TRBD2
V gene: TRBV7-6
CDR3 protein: CASSLARGGRACEQYF
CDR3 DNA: TGCGCCAGCAGCTTAGCTCGAGGCGGGAGGGCCTGCGAGCAGTACTTC

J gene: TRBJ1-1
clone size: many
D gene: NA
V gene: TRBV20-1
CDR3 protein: CSARTPGPYTEAFF
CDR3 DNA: TGCAGTGCTAGAACCCCAGGCCCCTACACTGAAGCTTTCTTT

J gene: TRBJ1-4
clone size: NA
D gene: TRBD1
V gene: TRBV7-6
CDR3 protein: CASSRTGEKLFF
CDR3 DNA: TGTGCCAGCAGCCGGACAGGTGAAAAACTGTTTTTT

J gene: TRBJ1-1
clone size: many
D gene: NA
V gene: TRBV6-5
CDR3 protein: CASSHRVDTEAFF
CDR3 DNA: TGTGCCAGCAGTCACAGGGTGGACACTGAAGCTTTCTTT

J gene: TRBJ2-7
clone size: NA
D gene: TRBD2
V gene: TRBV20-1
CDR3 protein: CSARAVASGSTPSEQYF
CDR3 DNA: TGCAGTGCTAGAGCGGTGGCTAGCGGGAGTACTCCGAGCGAGCAGTACTTC

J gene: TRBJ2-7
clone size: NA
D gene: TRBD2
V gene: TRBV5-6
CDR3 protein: CASSWELAGCEQYF
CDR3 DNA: TGTGCCAGCAGCTGGGAACTAGCGGGATGCGAGCAGTACTTC

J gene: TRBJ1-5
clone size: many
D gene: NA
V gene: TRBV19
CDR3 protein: CASSPHPQGHQPQHF
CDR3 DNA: TGTGCCAGTAGTCCACACCCACAGGGCCATCAGCCCCAGCATTTT

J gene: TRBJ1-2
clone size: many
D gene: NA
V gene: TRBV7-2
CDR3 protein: CASSLSGILAYGYTF
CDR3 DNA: TGTGCCAGCAGCTTATCAGGGATACTCGCCTATGGCTACACCTTC

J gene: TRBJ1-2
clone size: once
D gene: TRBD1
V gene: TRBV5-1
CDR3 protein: CASSWDSSYGYTF
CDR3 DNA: TGCGCCAGCAGCTGGGACAGCAGTTATGGCTACACCTTC

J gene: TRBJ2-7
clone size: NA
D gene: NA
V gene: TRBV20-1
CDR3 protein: CSASEGGNEQYF
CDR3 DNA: TGCAGTGCTAGTGAGGGGGGCAACGAGCAGTACTTC

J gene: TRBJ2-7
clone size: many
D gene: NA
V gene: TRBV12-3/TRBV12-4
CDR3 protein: CASSFGRSYEQYF
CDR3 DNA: TGTGCCAGCAGTTTCGGCCGCTCCTACGAGCAGTACTTC

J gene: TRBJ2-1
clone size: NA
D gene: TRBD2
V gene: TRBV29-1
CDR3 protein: CSATSGRAARYNEQFF
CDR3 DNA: TGCAGCGCCACAAGCGGGAGGGCCGCGAGATACAATGAGCAGTTCTTC

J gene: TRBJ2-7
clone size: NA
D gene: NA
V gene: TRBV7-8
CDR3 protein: CASSLVGAQGEQYF
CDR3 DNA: TGTGCCAGCAGCTTAGTCGGGGCCCAGGGCGAGCAGTACTTC

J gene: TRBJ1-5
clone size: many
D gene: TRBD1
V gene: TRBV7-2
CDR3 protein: CASSRVPGQGSQPQHF
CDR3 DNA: TGTGCCAGCAGCCGGGTCCCGGGACAGGGGAGTCAGCCCCAGCATTTT

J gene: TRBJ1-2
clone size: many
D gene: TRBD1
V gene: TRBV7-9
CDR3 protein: CASSLGRGGAFYGYTF
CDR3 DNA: TGTGCCAGCAGCTTAGGAAGAGGGGGCGCCTTCTATGGCTACACCTTC

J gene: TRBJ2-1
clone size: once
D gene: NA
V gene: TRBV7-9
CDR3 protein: CASTRRESYNEQFF
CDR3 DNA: TGTGCCAGCACCCGCCGGGAGTCCTACAATGAGCAGTTCTTC

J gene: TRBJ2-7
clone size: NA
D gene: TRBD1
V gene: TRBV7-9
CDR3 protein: CASSLGSNRGQAEQYF
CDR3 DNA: TGTGCCAGCAGCTTGGGGTCAAACAGGGGGCAGGCCGAGCAGTACTTC

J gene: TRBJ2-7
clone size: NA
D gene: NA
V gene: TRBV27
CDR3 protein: CASSFMWGTGEQYF
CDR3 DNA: TGTGCCAGCAGTTTTATGTGGGGAACTGGCGAGCAGTACTTC

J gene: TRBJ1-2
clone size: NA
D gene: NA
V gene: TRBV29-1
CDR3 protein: CSVEVGADTGVF
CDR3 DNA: TGCAGCGTTGAAGTAGGGGCGGACACCGGGGTCTTC

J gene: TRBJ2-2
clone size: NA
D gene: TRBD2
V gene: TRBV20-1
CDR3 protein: CSAGDQLAGLSGELFF
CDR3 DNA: TGCAGTGCTGGAGATCAGCTAGCGGGATTATCCGGGGAGCTGTTTTTT

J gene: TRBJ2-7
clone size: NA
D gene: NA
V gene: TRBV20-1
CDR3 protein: CSASAPQSYEQYF
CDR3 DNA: TGCAGTGCTAGTGCCCCCCAGTCCTACGAGCAGTACTTC

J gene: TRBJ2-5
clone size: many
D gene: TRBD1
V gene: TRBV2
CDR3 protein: CASSELGRGRGETQYF
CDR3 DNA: TGTGCCAGCAGTGAATTGGGCAGGGGGCGCGGGGAGACCCAGTACTTC

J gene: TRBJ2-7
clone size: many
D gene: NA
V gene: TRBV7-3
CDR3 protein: CASSLQIYEQYF
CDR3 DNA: TGTGCCAGCAGCCTCCAAATCTACGAGCAGTACTTC

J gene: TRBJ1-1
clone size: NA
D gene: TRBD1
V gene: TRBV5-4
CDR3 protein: CASGLAGQVSFGNTEAFF
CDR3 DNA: TGTGCCAGTGGGTTAGCGGGACAGGTATCATTTGGGAACACTGAAGCTTTCTTT

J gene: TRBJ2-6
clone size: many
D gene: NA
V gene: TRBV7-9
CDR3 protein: CASSPPSGANVLTF
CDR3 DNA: TGTGCCAGCAGCCCTCCCTCTGGGGCCAACGTCCTGACTTTC

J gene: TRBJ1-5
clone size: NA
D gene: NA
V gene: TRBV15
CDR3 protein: CATSMEGNQPQHF
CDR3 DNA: TGTGCCACCAGCATGGAGGGCAATCAGCCCCAGCATTTT

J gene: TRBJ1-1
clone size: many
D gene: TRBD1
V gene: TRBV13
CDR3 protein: CASSLVGQPRRGAFF
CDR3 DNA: TGTGCCAGCAGCCTCGTGGGACAGCCACGTCGTGGAGCTTTCTTT

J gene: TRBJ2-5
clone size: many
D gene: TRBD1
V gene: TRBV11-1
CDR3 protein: CASSMRDRGQETQYF
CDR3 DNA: TGTGCCAGCAGCATGCGGGACAGGGGTCAAGAGACCCAGTACTTC

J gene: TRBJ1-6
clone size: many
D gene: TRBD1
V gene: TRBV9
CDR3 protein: CASSVEGQGFSPLHF
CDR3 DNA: TGTGCCAGCAGCGTAGAGGGACAGGGATTTTCACCCCTCCACTTT

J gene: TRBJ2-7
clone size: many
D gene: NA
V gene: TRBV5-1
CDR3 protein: CASSLSTGLLDEQYF
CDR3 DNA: TGCGCCAGCAGCTTGTCGACCGGTCTACTCGACGAGCAGTACTTC

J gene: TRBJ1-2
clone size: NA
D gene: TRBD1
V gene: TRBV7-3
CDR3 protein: CASSSDRRTYGYTF
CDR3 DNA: TGTGCCAGCAGTTCGGACAGGAGGACCTATGGCTACACCTTC

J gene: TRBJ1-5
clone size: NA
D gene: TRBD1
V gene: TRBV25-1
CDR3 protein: CASSVAQGTGTNQPQHF
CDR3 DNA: TGTGCCAGCAGCGTTGCCCAAGGGACAGGGACCAATCAGCCCCAGCATTTT

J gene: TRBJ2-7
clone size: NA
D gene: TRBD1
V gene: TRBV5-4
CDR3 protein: CASSFWDRRRYEQYF
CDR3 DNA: TGTGCCAGCAGCTTTTGGGACAGGCGAAGGTACGAGCAGTACTTC

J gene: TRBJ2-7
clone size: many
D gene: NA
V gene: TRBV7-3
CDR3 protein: CASSPFGSYEQYF
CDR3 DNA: TGTGCCAGCAGCCCCTTCGGGTCCTACGAGCAGTACTTC

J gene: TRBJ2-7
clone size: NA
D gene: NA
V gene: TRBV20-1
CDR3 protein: CSARRENYEQYF
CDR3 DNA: TGCAGTGCGCGACGGGAGAACTACGAGCAGTACTTC

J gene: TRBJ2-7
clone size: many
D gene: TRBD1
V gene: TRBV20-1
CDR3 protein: CSAYGQANSYEQYF
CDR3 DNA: TGCAGTGCTTACGGACAGGCCAACTCCTACGAGCAGTACTTC

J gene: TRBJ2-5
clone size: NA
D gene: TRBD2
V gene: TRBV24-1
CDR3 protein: CATSDFWTSPQETQYF
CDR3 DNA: TGTGCCACCAGTGATTTTTGGACTAGCCCCCAAGAGACCCAGTACTTC

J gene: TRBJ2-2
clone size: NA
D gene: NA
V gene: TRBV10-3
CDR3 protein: CAISESGPGELFF
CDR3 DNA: TGTGCCATCAGTGAGAGCGGACCCGGGGAGCTGTTTTTT

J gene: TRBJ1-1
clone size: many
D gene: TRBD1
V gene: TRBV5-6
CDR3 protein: CASSNDRVEAFF
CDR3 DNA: TGTGCCAGCAGCAATGACAGGGTGGAAGCTTTCTTT

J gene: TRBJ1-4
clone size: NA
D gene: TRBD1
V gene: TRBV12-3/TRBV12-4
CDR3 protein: CASRSGQVLNEKLFF
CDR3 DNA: TGTGCCAGCAGATCAGGACAGGTTCTTAATGAAAAACTGTTTTTT

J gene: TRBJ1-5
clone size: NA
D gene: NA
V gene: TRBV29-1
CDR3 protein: CSVDFCASSSTRISNQPQHF
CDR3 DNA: NA